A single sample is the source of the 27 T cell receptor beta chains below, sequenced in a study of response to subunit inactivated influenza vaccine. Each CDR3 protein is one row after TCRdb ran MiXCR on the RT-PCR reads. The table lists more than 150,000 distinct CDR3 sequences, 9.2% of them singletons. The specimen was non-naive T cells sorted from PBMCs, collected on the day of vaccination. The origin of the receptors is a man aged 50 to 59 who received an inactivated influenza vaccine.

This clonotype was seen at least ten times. The CDR3 bases are TGTGCCAGCAGCACCAGGGCTAGCGGTAGTATGTACGAGCAGTACTTC. Protein: CASSTRASGSMYEQYF. The chain combines TRBV12-3 or TRBV12-4 with TRBJ2-7, with TRBD2 matching over 7 bases. This CDR3 has 16 amino acids. Trimming at V came to 6 bases and at J to 4 bases, leaving 15 bases not matched to a gene.

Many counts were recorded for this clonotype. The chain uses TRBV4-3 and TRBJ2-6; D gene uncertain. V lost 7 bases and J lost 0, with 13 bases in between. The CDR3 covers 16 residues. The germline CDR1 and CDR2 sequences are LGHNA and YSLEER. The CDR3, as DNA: TGCGCCAGCATCCCACAATTGGGCTCTGGGGCCAACGTCCTGACTTTC. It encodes CASIPQLGSGANVLTF.

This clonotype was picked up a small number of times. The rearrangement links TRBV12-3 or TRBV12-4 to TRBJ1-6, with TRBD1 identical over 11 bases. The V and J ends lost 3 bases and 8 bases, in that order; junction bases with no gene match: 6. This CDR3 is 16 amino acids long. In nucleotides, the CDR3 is TGTGCCAGCAGTTTGGGGACAGGGGGAGTTTATTCACCCCTCCACTTT. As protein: CASSLGTGGVYSPLHF.

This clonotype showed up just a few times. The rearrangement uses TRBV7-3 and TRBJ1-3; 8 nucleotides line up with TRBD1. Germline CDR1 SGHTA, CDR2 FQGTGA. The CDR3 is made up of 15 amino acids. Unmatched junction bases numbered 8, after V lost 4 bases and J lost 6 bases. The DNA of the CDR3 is TGTGCCAGCAGCTACGGCAGGGGGCCTGAAAACACCATATATTTT. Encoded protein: CASSYGRGPENTIYF.

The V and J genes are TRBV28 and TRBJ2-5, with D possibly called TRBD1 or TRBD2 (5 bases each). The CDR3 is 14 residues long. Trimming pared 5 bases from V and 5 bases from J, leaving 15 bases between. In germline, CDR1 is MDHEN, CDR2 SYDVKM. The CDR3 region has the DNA TGTGCCAGCAGTCTCGGGACCATCGGGGAGACCCAGTACTTC. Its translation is CASSLGTIGETQYF.

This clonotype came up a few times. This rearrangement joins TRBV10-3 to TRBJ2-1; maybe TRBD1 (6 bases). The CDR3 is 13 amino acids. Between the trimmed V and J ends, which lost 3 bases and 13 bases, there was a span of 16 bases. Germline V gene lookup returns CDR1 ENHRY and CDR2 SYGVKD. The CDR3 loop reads CAISEVRGMYQFF. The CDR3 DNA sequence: TGTGCCATCAGTGAAGTCAGGGGAATGTATCAGTTCTTC.

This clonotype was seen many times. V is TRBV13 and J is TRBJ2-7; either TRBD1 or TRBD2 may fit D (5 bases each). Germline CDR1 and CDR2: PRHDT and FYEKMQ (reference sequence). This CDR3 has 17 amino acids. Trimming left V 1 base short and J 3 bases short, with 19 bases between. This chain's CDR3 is CASSLDGGLGDHYEQYF. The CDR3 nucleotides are TGTGCCAGCAGCTTAGACGGCGGGCTTGGGGACCACTACGAGCAGTACTTC.

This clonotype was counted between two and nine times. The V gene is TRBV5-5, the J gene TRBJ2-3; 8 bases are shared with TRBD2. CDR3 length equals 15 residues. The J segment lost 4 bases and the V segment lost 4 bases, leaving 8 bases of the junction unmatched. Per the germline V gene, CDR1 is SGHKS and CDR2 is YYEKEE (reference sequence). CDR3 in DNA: TGTGCCAGCAGCCGCGTCGGGGGGGCCCCAGATACGCAGTATTTT. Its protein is CASSRVGGAPDTQYF.

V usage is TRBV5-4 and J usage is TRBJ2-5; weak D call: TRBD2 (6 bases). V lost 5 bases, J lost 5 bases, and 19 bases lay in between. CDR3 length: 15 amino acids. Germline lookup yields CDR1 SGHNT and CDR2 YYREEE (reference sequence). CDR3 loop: CASRSGLLKAETQYF. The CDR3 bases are TGTGCCAGCAGATCGGGACTCCTAAAGGCTGAGACCCAGTACTTC.

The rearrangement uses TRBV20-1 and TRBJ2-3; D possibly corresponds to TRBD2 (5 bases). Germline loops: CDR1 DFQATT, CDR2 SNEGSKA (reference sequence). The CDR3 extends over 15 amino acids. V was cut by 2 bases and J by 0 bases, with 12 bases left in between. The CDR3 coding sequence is TGCAGTGCTAGAATATTAGCGAAGAGCACAGATACGCAGTATTTT. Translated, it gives CSARILAKSTDTQYF.

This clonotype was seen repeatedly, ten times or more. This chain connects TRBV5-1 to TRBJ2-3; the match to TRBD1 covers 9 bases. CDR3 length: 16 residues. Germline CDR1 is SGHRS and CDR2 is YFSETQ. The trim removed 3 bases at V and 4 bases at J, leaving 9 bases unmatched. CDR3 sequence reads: CASSSVPGQGADTQYF. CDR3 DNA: TGCGCCAGCAGCTCCGTCCCGGGACAGGGTGCAGATACGCAGTATTTT.

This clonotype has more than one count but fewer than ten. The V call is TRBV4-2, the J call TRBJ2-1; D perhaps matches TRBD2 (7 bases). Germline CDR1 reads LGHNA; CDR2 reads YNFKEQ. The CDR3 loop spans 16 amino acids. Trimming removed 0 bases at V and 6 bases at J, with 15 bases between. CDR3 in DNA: TGTGCCAGCAGCCAAGAGAGGCGGGGGCAAGGCAATGAGCAGTTCTTC. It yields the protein CASSQERRGQGNEQFF.

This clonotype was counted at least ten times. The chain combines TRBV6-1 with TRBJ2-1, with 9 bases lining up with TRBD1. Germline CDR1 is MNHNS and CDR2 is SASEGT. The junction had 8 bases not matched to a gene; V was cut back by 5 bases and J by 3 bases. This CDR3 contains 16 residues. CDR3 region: CASSPLRDRVYNEQFF. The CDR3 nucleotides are TGTGCCAGCAGTCCCCTGAGGGACAGGGTCTACAATGAGCAGTTCTTC.

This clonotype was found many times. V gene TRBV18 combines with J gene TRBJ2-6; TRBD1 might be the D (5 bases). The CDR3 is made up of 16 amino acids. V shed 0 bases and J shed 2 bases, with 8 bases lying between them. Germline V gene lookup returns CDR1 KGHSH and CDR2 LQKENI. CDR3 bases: TGTGCCAGCTCACCACCTCCAGGGCCTGGGGCCAACGTCCTGACTTTC. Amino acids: CASSPPPGPGANVLTF.

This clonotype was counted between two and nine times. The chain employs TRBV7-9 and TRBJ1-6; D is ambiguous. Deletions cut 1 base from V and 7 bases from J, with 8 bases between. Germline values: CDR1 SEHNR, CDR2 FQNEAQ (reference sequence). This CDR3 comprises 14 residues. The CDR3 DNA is TGTGCCAGCAGCTTAGGGGCGGTCAATTCACCCCTCCACTTT. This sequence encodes CASSLGAVNSPLHF.

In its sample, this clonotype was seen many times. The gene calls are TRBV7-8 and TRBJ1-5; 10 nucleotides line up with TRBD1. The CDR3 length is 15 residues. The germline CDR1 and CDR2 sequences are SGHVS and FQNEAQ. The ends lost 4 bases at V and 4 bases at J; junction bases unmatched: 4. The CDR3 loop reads CASSSSDRGNQPQHF. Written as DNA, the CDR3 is TGTGCCAGCAGCTCGTCGGACAGGGGGAATCAGCCCCAGCATTTT.

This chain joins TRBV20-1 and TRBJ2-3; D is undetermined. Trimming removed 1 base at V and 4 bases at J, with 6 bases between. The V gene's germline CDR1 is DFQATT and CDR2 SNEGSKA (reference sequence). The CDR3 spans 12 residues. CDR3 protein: CSARVGADTQYF. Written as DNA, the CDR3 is TGCAGTGCTAGAGTCGGAGCAGATACGCAGTATTTT.

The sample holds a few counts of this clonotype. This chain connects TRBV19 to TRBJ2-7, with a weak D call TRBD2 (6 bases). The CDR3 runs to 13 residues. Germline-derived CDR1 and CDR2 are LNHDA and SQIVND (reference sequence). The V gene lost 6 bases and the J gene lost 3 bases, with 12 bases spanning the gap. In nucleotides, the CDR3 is TGTGCCAGTAGCCGACGGGGGATCTACGAGCAGTACTTC. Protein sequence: CASSRRGIYEQYF.

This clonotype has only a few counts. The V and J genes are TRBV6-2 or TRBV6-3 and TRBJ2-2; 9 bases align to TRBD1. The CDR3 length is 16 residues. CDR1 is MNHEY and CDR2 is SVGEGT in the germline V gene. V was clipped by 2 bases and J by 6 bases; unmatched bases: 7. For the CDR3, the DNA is TGTGCCAGCAGTTACCCCACCGGGACAGGGCCCGGGGAGCTGTTTTTT. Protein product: CASSYPTGTGPGELFF.

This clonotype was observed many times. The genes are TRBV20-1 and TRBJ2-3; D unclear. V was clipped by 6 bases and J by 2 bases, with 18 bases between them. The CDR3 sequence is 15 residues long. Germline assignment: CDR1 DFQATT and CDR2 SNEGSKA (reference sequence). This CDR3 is CSAPWPGQFTDTQYF. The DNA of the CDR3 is TGCAGTGCCCCATGGCCGGGTCAGTTCACAGATACGCAGTATTTT.

CDR3: CASSFLDRNTGELFF. CDR3 DNA: TGCGCCAGCAGCTTCTTGGACAGGAACACCGGGGAGCTGTTTTTT. The V gene is TRBV5-1, the J gene TRBJ2-2; a weak D match, TRBD1 (6 bases). The CDR3 runs to 15 residues. Germline-derived CDR1 and CDR2 are SGHRS and YFSETQ. The ends were cut back, 2 bases at V and 1 base at J, with 9 bases in the middle.

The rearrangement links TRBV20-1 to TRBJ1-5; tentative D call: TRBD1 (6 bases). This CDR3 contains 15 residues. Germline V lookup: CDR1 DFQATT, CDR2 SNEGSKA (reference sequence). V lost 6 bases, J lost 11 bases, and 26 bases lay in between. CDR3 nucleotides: TGCAGTGCGCCGATCGCCAGGGGCACCGGAGCGACCCAGCATTTT. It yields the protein CSAPIARGTGATQHF.

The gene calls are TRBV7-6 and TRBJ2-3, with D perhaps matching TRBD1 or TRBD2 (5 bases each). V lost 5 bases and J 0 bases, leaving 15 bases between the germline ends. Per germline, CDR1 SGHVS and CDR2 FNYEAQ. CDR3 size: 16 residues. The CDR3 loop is CASSLIWGFSTDTQYF. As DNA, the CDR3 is TGTGCCAGCAGCCTCATCTGGGGGTTTAGCACAGATACGCAGTATTTT.

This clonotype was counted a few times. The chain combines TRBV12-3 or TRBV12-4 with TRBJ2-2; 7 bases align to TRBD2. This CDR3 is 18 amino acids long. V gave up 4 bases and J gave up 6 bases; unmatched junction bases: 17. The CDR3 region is CASSSGGGATLIAGELFF. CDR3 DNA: TGTGCCAGCAGTTCCGGCGGGGGAGCGACCTTGATAGCCGGGGAGCTGTTTTTT.

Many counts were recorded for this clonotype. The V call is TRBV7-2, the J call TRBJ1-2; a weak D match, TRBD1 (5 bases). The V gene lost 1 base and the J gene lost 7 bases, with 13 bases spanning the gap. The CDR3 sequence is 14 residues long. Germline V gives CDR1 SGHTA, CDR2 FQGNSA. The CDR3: CASSLGDARSGYTF. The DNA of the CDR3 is TGTGCCAGCAGCTTAGGGGACGCCCGATCTGGCTACACCTTC.

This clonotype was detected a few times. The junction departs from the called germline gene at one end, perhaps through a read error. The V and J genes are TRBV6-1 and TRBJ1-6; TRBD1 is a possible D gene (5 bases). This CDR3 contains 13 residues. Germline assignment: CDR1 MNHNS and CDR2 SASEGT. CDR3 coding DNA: TGTGCCAGCAGGGAAGCAGGGTTCTCACCCCTCCACTTT. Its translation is CASREAGFSPLHF.

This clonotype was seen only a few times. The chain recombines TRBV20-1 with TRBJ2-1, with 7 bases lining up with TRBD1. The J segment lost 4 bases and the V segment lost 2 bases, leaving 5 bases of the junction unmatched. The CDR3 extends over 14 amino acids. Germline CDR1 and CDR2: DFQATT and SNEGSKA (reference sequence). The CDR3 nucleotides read TGCAGTGCTAGACGGGGACAGATTTACAATGAGCAGTTCTTC. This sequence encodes CSARRGQIYNEQFF.